This TCR beta chain was captured by sequencing in a study of blood T cell repertoires in COVID-19. After removal of 4 bases from V and 3 bases from J, the junction contained 2 bases not matched to a gene. Germline CDR1 LNHDA, CDR2 SQIVND (reference sequence). The CDR3 is 13 residues long. Sequencing used immunoSEQ multiplex PCR; TCRdb keeps in-frame clones, though not all of them. Of about 95,000 clones in the sample, roughly 80% were seen once. The source of this sequence is a human donor in a cohort sampled during active COVID-19. The material sequenced was peripheral blood. The chain is built from TRBV19 and TRBJ1-2; 7 bases agree with TRBD1. DNA of the CDR3: TGTGCCAGTAGTAGCGGGACAGACTATGGCTACACCTTC. It specifies CASSSGTDYGYTF. Filled out from reference TRBV19 and TRBJ1-2, the complete variable domain reads DGGITQSPKYLFRKEGQNVTLSCEQNLNHDAMYWYRQDPGQGLRLIYYSQIVNDFQKGDIAEGYSVSREKKESFPLTVTSAQKNPTAFYLCASSSGTDYGYTFGSGTRLTVV.